Following are 13 T cell receptor beta chains from one sample sequenced in a study of cytomegalovirus exposure and HLA in healthy donors. The PCR employed 60 Vbeta primers together with 13 Jbeta primers. Repertoires were generated with immunoSEQ multiplex PCR, while TCRdb's copy carries only in-frame clones and drops some. This sample has about 140,000 clones, with roughly 77% found just once. The material sequenced was PBMCs. Source of these receptors: a woman between 25 and 40 years old in good health and CMV-seronegative.

The rearrangement links TRBV7-8 to TRBJ2-2, with TRBD2 as a possible D gene (6 bases). The CDR3 covers 14 residues. CDR1 is SGHVS and CDR2 is FQNEAQ in the germline V gene. Trimming pared 5 bases from V and 6 bases from J, leaving 13 bases between. The CDR3 loop is CASSKALASGELFF. CDR3 nucleotide sequence: TGTGCCAGCAGCAAGGCGCTAGCGTCCGGGGAGCTGTTTTTT.

Concerning this clone itself: This same CDR3 is encoded by further DNA sequences in the sample. The rearrangement uses TRBV5-1 and TRBJ2-7; D gene ambiguous. CDR3 size: 12 residues. Germline CDR1 is SGHRS and CDR2 is YFSETQ. Trimming shortened V by 4 bases and J by 2 bases, and 7 bases separated the two germline ends. The CDR3 bases are TGCGCCAGCAGCGTCCGTCCCTACGAGCAGTACTTC. It codes for CASSVRPYEQYF.

For this clone: Compared with germline, one end of the junction differs, possibly owing to a read error. This chain connects TRBV7-7 to TRBJ2-3, with D possibly TRBD2 on 6 matching bases. The CDR3 is made up of 16 amino acids. The germline CDR1 and CDR2 sequences are SSHAT and FNYEAQ (reference sequence). The CDR3, as DNA: TGTGCTAGCAGCTTAGGGGCTAGCGCGCTTGCAGATACGCAGTATTTT. It codes for CASSLGASALADTQYF.

The rearrangement uses TRBV27 and TRBJ2-7, with D tentatively TRBD2 (5 bases). Germline lookup yields CDR1 MNHEY and CDR2 SMNVEV (reference sequence). CDR3 length: 13 amino acids. Trimming removed 6 bases from V and 4 bases from J, with 13 bases in between. The CDR3: CASSPRGNYEQYF. The CDR3 DNA sequence: TGTGCCAGCAGCCCAAGAGGGAATTACGAGCAGTACTTC.

The table lists this clone with a few counts. Compared with germline, one end of the junction differs, possibly owing to a read error. V and J are TRBV6-1 and TRBJ2-2; tentative D call: TRBD1 (5 bases). The CDR3 loop spans 13 amino acids. The V gene's germline CDR1 is MNHNS and CDR2 SASEGT. The CDR3 reads CASRSGNAGELFF. The CDR3 bases are TGTGCCAGCAGGTCAGGGAACGCCGGGGAGCTGTTTTTT.

The chain recombines TRBV10-2 with TRBJ2-7; D may be TRBD1 or TRBD2 (5 bases each). Germline V gene data show CDR1 as WSHSY and CDR2 as SAAADI. The CDR3 is 13 residues long. Deletions cut 2 bases from V and 0 bases from J, with 5 bases between. The CDR3 DNA reads TGCGCCAGCAGTGAGGGGGGCTCCTACGAGCAGTACGTC. This translates into CASSEGGSYEQYV.

The rearrangement links TRBV5-6 to TRBJ1-1, with D possibly TRBD1 on 5 matching bases. The V gene's germline CDR1 is SGHDT and CDR2 YYEEEE. Trimming pared 1 base from V and 7 bases from J, leaving 17 bases between. CDR3 length: 15 residues. This CDR3 reads CASSLPGPDSREAFF. As DNA, the CDR3 is TGTGCCAGCAGCTTGCCAGGGCCGGATTCCCGTGAAGCTTTCTTT.

The chain has TRBV4-1 and TRBJ1-2, with TRBD1 identical over 9 bases. CDR3 length equals 17 residues. Germline CDR1 is MGHRA and CDR2 is YSYEKL. J lost 3 bases, V lost 2 bases, and 10 bases had no gene match. Here the CDR3 DNA reads TGCGCCAGCAGCCAAACTGGGACAGGGTGGAATGACTATGGCTACACCTTC. It is translated as CASSQTGTGWNDYGYTF.

In its sample, this clone was seen a few times. This rearrangement joins TRBV10-3 to TRBJ2-1; 10 bases are a match to TRBD2. Trimming at V came to 0 bases and at J to 5 bases, leaving 16 bases not matched to a gene. This CDR3 contains 20 residues. CDR1 and CDR2 from the germline V gene are ENHRY and SYGVKD. This CDR3 reads CAISESSLAGVGRFHNEQFF. CDR3 nucleotide sequence: TGTGCCATCAGTGAGTCTTCCCTAGCGGGAGTCGGAAGGTTCCACAATGAGCAGTTCTTC.

The J gene is TRBJ2-3, the V gene TRBV11-2; D is perhaps TRBD2 (6 bases). Looked up from germline, CDR1 is SGHAT and CDR2 is FQNNGV. Trimming left V 4 bases short and J 0 bases short, with 14 bases between. This CDR3 region has 16 residues. The CDR3 region is CASSSLGTPSTDTQYF. The CDR3 bases are TGTGCCAGCAGCTCCCTTGGGACTCCTAGCACAGATACGCAGTATTTT.

The V gene is TRBV18, the J gene TRBJ1-1, with D possibly TRBD1 on 5 matching bases. Trimming stripped 1 base from V and 0 bases from J, with 15 bases between. Per the germline V gene, CDR1 is KGHSH and CDR2 is LQKENI. The CDR3 has 17 amino acids. In DNA form, the CDR3 reads TGTGCCAGCTCACCACAGGGGTCTATTTCGATGAACACTGAAGCTTTCTTT. It encodes CASSPQGSISMNTEAFF. Full variable domain (outside the CDR3, taken from reference TRBV18 and TRBJ1-1): NAGVMQNPRHLVRRRGQEARLRCSPMKGHSHVYWYRQLPEEGLKFMVYLQKENIIDESGMPKERFSAEFPKEGPSILRIQQVVRGDSAAYFCASSPQGSISMNTEAFFGQGTRLTVV.

This chain joins TRBV27 and TRBJ2-6; 9 positions match TRBD1. This CDR3 spans 17 amino acids. The V segment lost 3 bases and the J segment 0 bases; nucleotides outside the gene matches: 3. The germline V gene has CDR1 MNHEY and CDR2 SMNVEV (reference sequence). DNA of the CDR3: TGTGCCAGCAGTTTGGGACAGGGTCTCTCTGGGGCCAACGTCCTGACTTTC. Amino acid sequence: CASSLGQGLSGANVLTF.

The chain joins TRBV18 to TRBJ2-7; TRBD1 might be the D (6 bases). The CDR3 extends over 16 amino acids. Germline V lookup: CDR1 KGHSH, CDR2 LQKENI. V shed 3 bases and J shed 0 bases, with 15 bases lying between them. Here the CDR3 reads CASSPNQGLSSYEQYV. CDR3 nucleotides: TGTGCCAGCTCACCTAATCAGGGGCTTTCCTCCTACGAGCAGTACGTC.